These 7 T cell receptor beta chains were all obtained from the same sample, sequenced in a study of blood T cell repertoires in COVID-19. Only in-frame clones appear in the TCRdb table, and some are missing; sequencing was by immunoSEQ multiplex PCR. The repertoire has under 350,000 clones, roughly 90% of them found once; the top ten carry 2.6%. The sample consisted of PBMCs or T cells enriched from blood (not recorded which). The receptors come from a man aged 60-69 years who had recovered from COVID-19.

The chain combines TRBV2 with TRBJ2-6; possibly TRBD2 for D (5 bases). Trimming shortened V by 2 bases and J by 0 bases, and 11 bases separated the two germline ends. Germline V CDR1 and CDR2: SNHLY, FYNNEI. This CDR3 spans 17 amino acids. In DNA, the CDR3 is TGTGCCAGCAGTGAATCCCTAGCCAGCTCTGGGGCCAACGTCCTGACTTTC. The encoded protein is CASSESLASSGANVLTF.

V usage is TRBV5-1 and J usage is TRBJ2-2; no firm D call. CDR1 and CDR2 from the germline V gene are SGHRS and YFSETQ. V lost 3 bases to trimming and J lost 4 bases, with 10 bases between them. The CDR3 sequence is 14 residues long. The CDR3 loop is CASSSLEGTGELFF. CDR3 nucleotides: TGCGCCAGCAGCTCCCTAGAAGGCACCGGGGAGCTGTTTTTT.

The chain carries TRBV2 and TRBJ1-2, with D hard to call. Per the germline V gene, CDR1 is SNHLY and CDR2 is FYNNEI. This CDR3 region has 14 residues. V gave up 7 bases and J gave up 0 bases, with 12 bases separating them. The CDR3 DNA is TGTGCCAGCATGTCAGACCTAGCTAACTATGGCTACACCTTC. This sequence encodes CASMSDLANYGYTF. The full variable domain, completed using reference TRBV2 and TRBJ1-2, is EPEVTQTPSHQVTQMGQEVILRCVPISNHLYFYWYRQILGQKVEFLVSFYNNEISEKSEIFDDQFSVERPDGSNFTLKIRSTKLEDSAMYFCASMSDLANYGYTFGSGTRLTVV.

J is TRBJ2-7 and V is TRBV11-2; D not certain. The CDR3 runs to 11 residues. V gave up 5 bases and J gave up 2 bases, with 4 bases separating them. From germline, CDR1 is SGHAT and CDR2 FQNNGV. The CDR3 region is CASSLTYEQYF. In nucleotides, the CDR3 is TGTGCCAGCAGCCTTACCTACGAGCAGTACTTC.

The J gene is TRBJ2-2, the V gene TRBV2; D is perhaps TRBD2 (5 bases). V was cut by 4 bases and J by 2 bases, with 11 bases left in between. CDR1 SNHLY and CDR2 FYNNEI come from the germline V gene. CDR3 length equals 15 residues. CDR3 region: CASSVRTSNTGELFF. The CDR3 region has the DNA TGTGCCAGCAGTGTTCGGACTTCTAACACCGGGGAGCTGTTTTTT.

V and J are TRBV4-2 and TRBJ1-5; no clear D. CDR1 LGHNA and CDR2 YNFKEQ come from the germline V gene. The CDR3 totals 14 residues. Deletions cut 5 bases from V and 3 bases from J, with 11 bases between. CDR3 region: CASSLEGINQPQHF. As DNA, the CDR3 is TGTGCCAGCAGCTTGGAGGGTATCAATCAGCCCCAGCATTTT.

V is TRBV11-3 and J is TRBJ2-1; D might be TRBD2 (5 bases). CDR1 and CDR2 (germline): SGHNT, YENEEA. Trimming pared 5 bases from V and 6 bases from J, leaving 11 bases between. The CDR3 has 13 amino acids. DNA of the CDR3: TGTGCCAGCAGCAGCAGCGGAATCAATGAGCAGTTCTTC. Translation: CASSSSGINEQFF.